The clone carrying this T cell receptor beta chain was observed a handful of times. V gave up 6 bases and J gave up 8 bases, with 9 bases separating them. The CDR3 sequence is 12 residues long. Germline assignment: CDR1 SGHRS and CDR2 YFSETQ. Source study methods: Amplification of reference gene primers provided the estimated nucleated cell counts. Sequencing used immunoSEQ multiplex PCR; TCRdb keeps in-frame clones, though not all of them. Clone size and the V and J calls come from that table; the DNA yielded D and trimming. The sample comprises approximately 100,000 clones, over 70% of which are singletons, and around 4.2% rests with the top ten. These data come from a study of blood T cell repertoires in COVID-19. Study context: The United States, Italy and Spain were the sources of the acute and convalescent COVID-19 samples. Nucleic acid was either cDNA or gDNA, and it came from T cells, B-cell-depleted T cells, or PBMCs.

The receptor was isolated from a human donor in a cohort sampled during active or convalescent COVID-19. Sequencing was done on a sample of peripheral blood. The chain joins TRBV5-1 to TRBJ1-6, with D perhaps matching TRBD1 (5 bases). Written as DNA, the CDR3 is TGCGCCAGCACCCGGGGGGATTCACCCCTCCACTTT. It encodes CASTRGDSPLHF.